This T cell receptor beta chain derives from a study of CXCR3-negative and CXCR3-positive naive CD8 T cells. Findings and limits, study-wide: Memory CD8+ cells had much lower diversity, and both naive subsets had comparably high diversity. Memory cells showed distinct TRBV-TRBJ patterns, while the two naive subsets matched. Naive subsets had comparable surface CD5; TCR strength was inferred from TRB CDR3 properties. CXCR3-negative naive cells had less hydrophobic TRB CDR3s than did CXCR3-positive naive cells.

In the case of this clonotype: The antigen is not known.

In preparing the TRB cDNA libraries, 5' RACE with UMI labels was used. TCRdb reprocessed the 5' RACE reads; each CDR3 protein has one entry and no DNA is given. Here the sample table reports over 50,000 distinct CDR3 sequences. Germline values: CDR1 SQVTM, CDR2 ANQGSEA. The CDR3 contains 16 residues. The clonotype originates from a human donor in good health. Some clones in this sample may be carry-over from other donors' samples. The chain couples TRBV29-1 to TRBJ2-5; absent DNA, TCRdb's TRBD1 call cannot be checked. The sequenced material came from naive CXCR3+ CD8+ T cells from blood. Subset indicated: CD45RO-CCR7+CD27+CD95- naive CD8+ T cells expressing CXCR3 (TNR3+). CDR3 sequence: CSVPDERGTPRETQYF.